Detailed here is one T cell receptor beta chain. The sample comes from a study of blood T cell repertoires in COVID-19. About the study: Samples came from the United States, Italy and Spain, spanning acute and convalescent COVID-19. T cells, B-cell-depleted T cells, or PBMCs provided the cDNA or gDNA that served as material.

Trimming removed 1 base at V and 3 bases at J, with 4 bases between. Per germline, CDR1 LGHDT and CDR2 YNNKEL (reference sequence). This CDR3 comprises 12 residues. As processed by the authors: For nucleated cells, counts were estimated from reference gene primer amplification. TCRdb's table, derived via immunoSEQ multiplex PCR, lists solely in-frame clones and lacks some. The D gene and trimming were derived from the DNA, and the V and J assignments and clone size from that table. The sample lists tens of thousands of clones, roughly 88% occurring once. This sequence was found in a human donor with active COVID-19. The donor label of this sample is uncertain. The rearrangement links TRBV3-1 (or the pseudogene TRBV3-2) to TRBJ2-7; D remains unclear. Material for sequencing was peripheral blood. CDR3 sequence: CASSQGDYEQYF. Written as DNA, the CDR3 is TGTGCCAGCAGCCAAGGAGACTACGAGCAGTACTTC.